This T cell receptor beta chain was sequenced for a study of cytomegalovirus exposure and HLA in healthy donors. Across the study: The approximately 120 validation repertoires matched the roughly 700 first-cohort repertoires in platform, a later analysis reported. Overall study results and limits: It was reportedly the case that the classifier diagnosed cytomegalovirus status with high specificity and sensitivity. A later analysis found first-cohort TCR clusters tended to co-occur in the 120 or so validation repertoires. The study listed some 160 cytomegalovirus-associated TCR beta chains.

Germline V gives CDR1 PRHDT, CDR2 FYEKMQ (reference sequence). V shed 5 bases and J shed 6 bases, with 24 bases lying between them. The CDR3 is made up of 17 amino acids. Remarks on this clone: Antigen: not known.

TCRdb keeps only in-frame clones here, not all; method: immunoSEQ multiplex PCR. Of 200,000 to 250,000 clones in the sample, roughly 87% were seen once. This clonotype was obtained from a woman aged 18 to 35 in good health and CMV-seropositive. V gene TRBV13 combines with J gene TRBJ2-3, with a weak D call TRBD2 (6 bases). Sequenced: PBMCs. The CDR3 loop is CASSTKDYSTFADTQYF. The CDR3 DNA reads TGTGCCAGCAGCACCAAGGACTATAGTACTTTCGCTGATACGCAGTATTTT.